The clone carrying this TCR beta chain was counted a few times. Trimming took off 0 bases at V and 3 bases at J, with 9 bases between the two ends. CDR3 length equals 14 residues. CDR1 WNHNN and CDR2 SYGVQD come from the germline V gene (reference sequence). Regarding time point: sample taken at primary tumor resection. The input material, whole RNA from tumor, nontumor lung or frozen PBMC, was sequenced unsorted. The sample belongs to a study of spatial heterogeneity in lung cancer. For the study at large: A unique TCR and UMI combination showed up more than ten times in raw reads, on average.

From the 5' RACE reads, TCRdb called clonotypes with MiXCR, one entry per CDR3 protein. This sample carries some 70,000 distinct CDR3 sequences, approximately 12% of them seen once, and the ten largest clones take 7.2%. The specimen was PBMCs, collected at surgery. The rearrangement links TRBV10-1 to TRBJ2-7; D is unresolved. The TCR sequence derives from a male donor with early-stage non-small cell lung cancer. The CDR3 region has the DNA TGCGCCAGCAGTGAGTCAGGTAACAGCTACGAGCAGTACTTC. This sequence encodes CASSESGNSYEQYF.